The 9 T cell receptor beta chains below were found in one sample sequenced in a study of T cells expressing NK-cell markers. TCRdb reprocessed the 5' RACE reads and stores each CDR3 protein as one record, lacking DNA. The table lists 150,000 or so distinct CDR3 sequences. The sequenced sample consisted of blood T cells: a sorted CD56 or NKG2C T cell subset, CD4+ or CD8+ T cells, or bulk PBMC T cells (not recorded which). Source of these receptors: a woman aged 50 to 60 in good health.

The rearrangement links TRBV15 to TRBJ2-2. The CDR3 extends over 13 amino acids. Germline V gene sequence: CDR1 LNHNV, CDR2 YYDKDF (reference sequence). CDR3 protein: CATSSRNTGELFF.

The gene calls are TRBV6-2 or TRBV6-3 and TRBJ2-7; no DNA is available, so the TRBD2 call from TCRdb remains unchecked. The CDR3 covers 15 residues. Germline V gene sequence: CDR1 MNHEY, CDR2 SVGEGT. The CDR3 loop is CASRGRDFSIYEQYF.

The V gene is TRBV20-1, the J gene TRBJ2-5. This CDR3 is 15 amino acids long. Germline CDR1 reads DFQATT; CDR2 reads SNEGSKA (reference sequence). CDR3 protein: CSALTSTHIQETQYF.

This sequence joins TRBV12-3 or TRBV12-4 and TRBJ2-1; the D call of TRBD2 rests on TCRdb alone, since no DNA is present to check it. The CDR3 runs 14 residues. This CDR3 reads CASSTAGGGNEQFF.

This rearrangement joins TRBV30 to TRBJ1-2; checking the TCRdb D call of TRBD1 is not possible without DNA. This CDR3 spans 11 amino acids. Germline CDR1 reads GTSNPN; CDR2 reads SVGIG (reference sequence). The CDR3 reads CAWTGGSGYTF.

The genes are TRBV19 and TRBJ2-1; TCRdb reports TRBD1, a call that lacks DNA to check it against. Looked up from germline, CDR1 is LNHDA and CDR2 is SQIVND (reference sequence). CDR3 length: 15 amino acids. CDR3 loop: CASSEGTGGHNEQFF. The variable domain in full, completed from reference TRBV19 and TRBJ2-1, reads DGGITQSPKYLFRKEGQNVTLSCEQNLNHDAMYWYRQDPGQGLRLIYYSQIVNDFQKGDIAEGYSVSREKKESFPLTVTSAQKNPTAFYLCASSEGTGGHNEQFFGPGTRLTVL.

J is TRBJ2-3 and V is TRBV9; without DNA, the TCRdb call of TRBD1 cannot be checked. CDR1 is SGDLS and CDR2 is YYNGEE in the germline V gene. The CDR3 extends over 14 amino acids. CDR3 amino acids: CASSPWRRTDTQYF.

This CDR3 is CASSSGPGEKLFF. V usage is TRBV7-8 and J usage is TRBJ1-4. The germline gives CDR1 SGHVS, CDR2 FQNEAQ. The CDR3 length is 13 residues.

CDR3 sequence reads: CASSFGTGRNQPQHF. The chain carries TRBV5-6 and TRBJ1-5; TCRdb's assignment of TRBD1 cannot be checked, as there is no DNA. CDR3 length: 15 amino acids. CDR1 SGHDT and CDR2 YYEEEE come from the germline V gene. The entire variable domain, with the rest obtained from reference TRBV5-6 and TRBJ1-5, is as follows: DAGVTQSPTHLIKTRGQQVTLRCSPKSGHDTVSWYQQALGQGPQFIFQYYEEEERQRGNFPDRFSGHQFPNYSSELNVNALLLGDSALYLCASSFGTGRNQPQHFGDGTRLSIL.